The 8 T cell receptor beta chains reported below all come from one sample, sequenced in a study of T cell changes during pregnancy in multiple sclerosis. TCRdb's table, derived via immunoSEQ multiplex PCR, lists solely in-frame clones and lacks some. The table has about 42,000 clones, more than 90% seen once. The specimen comprised CD4+ T cells from peripheral blood mononuclear cells, sampled in the second trimester of pregnancy. These receptor sequences come from a female donor in good health, enrolled as a control in a pregnancy study.

The V gene is TRBV7-2, the J gene TRBJ2-7; 10 bases fit TRBD1. This CDR3 has 16 amino acids. V gave up 4 bases and J gave up 4 bases; unmatched junction bases: 10. Germline V lookup: CDR1 SGHTA, CDR2 FQGNSA. CDR3 DNA: TGTGCCAGCAGCTCCGACTCCGGGACAGGGGTGTACGAGCAGTACTTC. Protein: CASSSDSGTGVYEQYF.

This clone came up once. This chain joins TRBV5-6 and TRBJ2-3, with TRBD2 matching over 7 bases. Germline V gene lookup returns CDR1 SGHDT and CDR2 YYEEEE. Trimming cost V 2 bases and J 6 bases; bases outside gene matches: 9. This CDR3 has 15 amino acids. CDR3 bases: TGTGCCAGCAGCTTCCCAGCGGGAAGTCCGGATACGCAGTATTTT. Translating it yields CASSFPAGSPDTQYF.

The rearrangement links TRBV29-1 to TRBJ2-1; maybe TRBD2 (7 bases). V lost 0 bases, J lost 0 bases, and 15 bases lay in between. This CDR3 spans 17 amino acids. Germline V CDR1 and CDR2: SQVTM, ANQGSEA. The CDR3 region has the DNA TGCAGCGTTGAAGATGGGGGGGGGCTGAGCTCCTACAATGAGCAGTTCTTC. Translating it yields CSVEDGGGLSSYNEQFF.

The chain uses TRBV29-1 and TRBJ2-3; D is possibly TRBD2 (5 bases). CDR1 and CDR2 (germline): SQVTM, ANQGSEA. The CDR3 is made up of 12 amino acids. Trimming removed 3 bases from V and 5 bases from J, with 9 bases in between. This chain's CDR3 is CSVESAGDTQYF. The CDR3 DNA is TGCAGCGTTGAGTCGGCGGGAGATACGCAGTATTTT.

This sequence joins TRBV30 and TRBJ2-6, with TRBD2 as a possible D gene (6 bases). The V end was cut by 3 bases, the J end by 4 bases, with 16 bases between. The length of the CDR3 is 16 residues. Germline loops: CDR1 GTSNPN, CDR2 SVGIG (reference sequence). Written as DNA, the CDR3 is TGTGCCTGGAGCGGAGACTCCGGAGGGGGGGCCAACGTCCTGACTTTC. Translating it yields CAWSGDSGGGANVLTF.

The V call is TRBV9, the J call TRBJ2-2; 12 bases are shared with TRBD2. Per the germline V gene, CDR1 is SGDLS and CDR2 is YYNGEE. The V gene end was trimmed by 2 bases and the J gene end by 5 bases; junction bases not matched to a gene: 7. The CDR3 length is 17 residues. The CDR3: CASSVGTSGRLTGELFF. CDR3 DNA: TGTGCCAGCAGCGTGGGGACTAGCGGGCGGTTGACCGGGGAGCTGTTTTTT. The full variable domain, rest sourced from reference TRBV9 and TRBJ2-2, is DSGVTQTPKHLITATGQRVTLRCSPRSGDLSVYWYQQSLDQGLQFLIQYYNGEERAKGNILERFSAQQFPDLHSELNLSSLELGDSALYFCASSVGTSGRLTGELFFGEGSRLTVL.

The chain employs TRBV7-9 and TRBJ1-4; maybe TRBD1 (5 bases). This CDR3 has 17 residues. In germline, CDR1 is SEHNR, CDR2 FQNEAQ (reference sequence). Trimming cost V 5 bases and J 6 bases, with 22 bases left between them. CDR3 coding DNA: TGTGCCAGCAGCCGCGTTACGGGGCGGGGATCGTATGAAAAACTGTTTTTT. Amino acid sequence: CASSRVTGRGSYEKLFF. The full variable domain, its missing parts supplied by reference TRBV7-9 and TRBJ1-4, is DTGVSQNPRHKITKRGQNVTFRCDPISEHNRLYWYRQTLGQGPEFLTYFQNEAQLEKSRLLSDRFSAERPKGSFSTLEIQRTEQGDSAMYLCASSRVTGRGSYEKLFFGSGTQLSVL.

V and J are TRBV5-4 and TRBJ2-1; 8 nucleotides line up with TRBD1. Trimming at V came to 4 bases and at J to 3 bases, leaving 9 bases not matched to a gene. The V gene's germline CDR1 is SGHNT and CDR2 YYREEE (reference sequence). The CDR3 has 16 amino acids. CDR3 residues: CASSQKQGEIYNEQFF. The CDR3 region has the DNA TGTGCCAGCAGCCAAAAACAGGGGGAAATCTACAATGAGCAGTTCTTC. Together with reference TRBV5-4 and TRBJ2-1, the CDR3 gives the full variable domain: ETGVTQSPTHLIKTRGQQVTLRCSSQSGHNTVSWYQQALGQGPQFIFQYYREEENGRGNFPPRFSGLQFPNYSSELNVNALELDDSALYLCASSQKQGEIYNEQFFGPGTRLTVL.